The clone carrying this T cell receptor (beta chain) was observed at least ten times. What it binds is not known. The data were taken from a study of blood T cells in healthy people across ages. Study-wide findings and caveats: Estimates of total diversity, which came from one million sequenced T cells, were considered to be underestimates.

A sample-barcoded 5' primer and a J-beta primer mix were used in a second PCR of roughly 7 to 11 cycles. TCRdb re-analysed the 5' RACE reads in MiXCR, keeping a single row per CDR3 protein. Of approximately 730,000 distinct CDR3 sequences listed, roughly 45% were seen once; the top ten hold less than 25%. The germline gives CDR1 SQVTM, CDR2 ANQGSEA. The CDR3 extends over 15 amino acids. Trimming took off 7 bases at V and 1 base at J, with 18 bases between the two ends. Sequencing was carried out using blood. The chain combines TRBV29-1 with TRBJ2-3; the D gene is possibly TRBD1 (6 bases). The sequence was obtained from a woman aged 55-69 years in good health. CDR3 residues: CSATGQRPGTDTQYF. In DNA form, the CDR3 reads TGCAGCGCTACCGGACAGCGGCCGGGCACAGATACGCAGTATTTT.